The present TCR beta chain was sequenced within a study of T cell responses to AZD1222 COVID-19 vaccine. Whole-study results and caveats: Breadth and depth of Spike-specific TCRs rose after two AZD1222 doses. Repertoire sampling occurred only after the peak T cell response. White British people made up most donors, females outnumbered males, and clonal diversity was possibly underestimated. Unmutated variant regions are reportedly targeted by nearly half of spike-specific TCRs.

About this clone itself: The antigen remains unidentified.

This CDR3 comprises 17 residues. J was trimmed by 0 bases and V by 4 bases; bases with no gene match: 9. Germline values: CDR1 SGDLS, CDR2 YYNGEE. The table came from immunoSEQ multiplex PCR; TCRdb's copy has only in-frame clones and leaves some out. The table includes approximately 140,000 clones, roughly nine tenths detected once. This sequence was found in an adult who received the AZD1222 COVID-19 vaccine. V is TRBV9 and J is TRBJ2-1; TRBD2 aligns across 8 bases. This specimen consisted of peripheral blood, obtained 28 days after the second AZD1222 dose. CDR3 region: CASSTRGLGSSYNEQFF. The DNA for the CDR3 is TGTGCCAGCAGCACTAGGGGACTAGGAAGCTCCTACAATGAGCAGTTCTTC.